This T cell receptor (beta chain) was recovered during a study of blood T cell repertoires in COVID-19. Study background: COVID-19 samples from acute and convalescent phases originated in the United States, Italy and Spain. T cells, B-cell-depleted T cells, or PBMCs provided the cDNA or gDNA that served as material.

As originally analysed: Estimated nucleated cell counts came from reference gene primer amplification. Clones were sequenced by immunoSEQ multiplex PCR, and TCRdb holds only the in-frame ones, with some missing. The DNA gave D and trimming, while V, J and clone size come from that table. Found here are about 160,000 clones, around 82% of them singletons; the top ten hold 5.5% to 7.5%. Germline V gene data show CDR1 as MNHNS and CDR2 as SASEGT. J lost 7 bases, V lost 4 bases, and 10 bases had no gene match. The CDR3 contains 16 residues. Sequences were obtained from peripheral blood. The sequence came from a woman aged 40 to 50 with COVID-19, enrolled during active disease. V is TRBV6-1 and J is TRBJ2-1; TRBD2 matches 10 bases. For the CDR3, the DNA is TGTGCCAGCAGTGCACTCGGACTAGCGGTGGTTAATGAGCAGTTCTTC. Its protein product is CASSALGLAVVNEQFF.